This TCR beta chain appears in the sequencing data of a study of response to subunit inactivated influenza vaccine. The germline V gene has CDR1 MNHEY and CDR2 SMNVEV (reference sequence). Trimming took 6 bases from V and 2 from J, leaving 26 bases between them. This CDR3 is 18 amino acids long. Study-level findings and limits: Authors suggested seasonal influenza vaccinations each recruit few new T cells.

In TCRdb, the RT-PCR reads were re-called with MiXCR into one record per CDR3 protein. The sample includes 450,000 to 600,000 distinct CDR3 sequences, approximately 7.7% of them seen just once. The sample holds a few counts of this clonotype. Its target is not known. The receptor was isolated from a man aged 50 to 69 who received an inactivated influenza vaccine. The J gene is TRBJ2-7, the V gene TRBV27, with TRBD1 as a possible D gene (5 bases). The specimen was PBMCs from blood, collected about 24 months after vaccination. The CDR3 spells CASSSILKTGLGTYEQYF. CDR3 in DNA: TGTGCCAGCAGCTCCATACTCAAAACAGGTCTCGGCACCTACGAGCAGTACTTC.